The sequence of this T cell receptor beta chain was determined in a study of beta chain features in type 1 diabetes. Overall study findings and caveats: Type 1 diabetes patients had TCRB CDR3s that were shorter (moderately but significantly so) in all four CD4+ subsets. Whatever favoring of shorter templates PCR might show would apply equally to patients and controls.

Concerning this clone itself: Its antigen is not identified.

TCRB transcripts that were expressed got sequenced, as all of the isolated RNA had been reverse transcribed. Here immunoSEQ multiplex PCR was the method, and the copy in TCRdb shows in-frame clones only, minus some. Among around 340,000 clones, about a tenth were seen once, and the ten largest hold approximately 1%. Trimming cost V 5 bases and J 7 bases, with 15 bases left between them. Looked up from germline, CDR1 is SGHTA and CDR2 is FQGNSA. This CDR3 comprises 13 residues. Purity (above 98%) was reached by all sorted populations. The source material was central memory CD4+ T cells from blood. The chain combines TRBV7-2 with TRBJ2-7; weak D call: TRBD2 (5 bases). The sequence was obtained from a man aged 30-40 years with type 1 diabetes. CDR3 sequence (DNA): TGTGCCAGCAGCAACGGGCGGGTAGGGGAGCAGTACTTC. The encoded protein is CASSNGRVGEQYF.